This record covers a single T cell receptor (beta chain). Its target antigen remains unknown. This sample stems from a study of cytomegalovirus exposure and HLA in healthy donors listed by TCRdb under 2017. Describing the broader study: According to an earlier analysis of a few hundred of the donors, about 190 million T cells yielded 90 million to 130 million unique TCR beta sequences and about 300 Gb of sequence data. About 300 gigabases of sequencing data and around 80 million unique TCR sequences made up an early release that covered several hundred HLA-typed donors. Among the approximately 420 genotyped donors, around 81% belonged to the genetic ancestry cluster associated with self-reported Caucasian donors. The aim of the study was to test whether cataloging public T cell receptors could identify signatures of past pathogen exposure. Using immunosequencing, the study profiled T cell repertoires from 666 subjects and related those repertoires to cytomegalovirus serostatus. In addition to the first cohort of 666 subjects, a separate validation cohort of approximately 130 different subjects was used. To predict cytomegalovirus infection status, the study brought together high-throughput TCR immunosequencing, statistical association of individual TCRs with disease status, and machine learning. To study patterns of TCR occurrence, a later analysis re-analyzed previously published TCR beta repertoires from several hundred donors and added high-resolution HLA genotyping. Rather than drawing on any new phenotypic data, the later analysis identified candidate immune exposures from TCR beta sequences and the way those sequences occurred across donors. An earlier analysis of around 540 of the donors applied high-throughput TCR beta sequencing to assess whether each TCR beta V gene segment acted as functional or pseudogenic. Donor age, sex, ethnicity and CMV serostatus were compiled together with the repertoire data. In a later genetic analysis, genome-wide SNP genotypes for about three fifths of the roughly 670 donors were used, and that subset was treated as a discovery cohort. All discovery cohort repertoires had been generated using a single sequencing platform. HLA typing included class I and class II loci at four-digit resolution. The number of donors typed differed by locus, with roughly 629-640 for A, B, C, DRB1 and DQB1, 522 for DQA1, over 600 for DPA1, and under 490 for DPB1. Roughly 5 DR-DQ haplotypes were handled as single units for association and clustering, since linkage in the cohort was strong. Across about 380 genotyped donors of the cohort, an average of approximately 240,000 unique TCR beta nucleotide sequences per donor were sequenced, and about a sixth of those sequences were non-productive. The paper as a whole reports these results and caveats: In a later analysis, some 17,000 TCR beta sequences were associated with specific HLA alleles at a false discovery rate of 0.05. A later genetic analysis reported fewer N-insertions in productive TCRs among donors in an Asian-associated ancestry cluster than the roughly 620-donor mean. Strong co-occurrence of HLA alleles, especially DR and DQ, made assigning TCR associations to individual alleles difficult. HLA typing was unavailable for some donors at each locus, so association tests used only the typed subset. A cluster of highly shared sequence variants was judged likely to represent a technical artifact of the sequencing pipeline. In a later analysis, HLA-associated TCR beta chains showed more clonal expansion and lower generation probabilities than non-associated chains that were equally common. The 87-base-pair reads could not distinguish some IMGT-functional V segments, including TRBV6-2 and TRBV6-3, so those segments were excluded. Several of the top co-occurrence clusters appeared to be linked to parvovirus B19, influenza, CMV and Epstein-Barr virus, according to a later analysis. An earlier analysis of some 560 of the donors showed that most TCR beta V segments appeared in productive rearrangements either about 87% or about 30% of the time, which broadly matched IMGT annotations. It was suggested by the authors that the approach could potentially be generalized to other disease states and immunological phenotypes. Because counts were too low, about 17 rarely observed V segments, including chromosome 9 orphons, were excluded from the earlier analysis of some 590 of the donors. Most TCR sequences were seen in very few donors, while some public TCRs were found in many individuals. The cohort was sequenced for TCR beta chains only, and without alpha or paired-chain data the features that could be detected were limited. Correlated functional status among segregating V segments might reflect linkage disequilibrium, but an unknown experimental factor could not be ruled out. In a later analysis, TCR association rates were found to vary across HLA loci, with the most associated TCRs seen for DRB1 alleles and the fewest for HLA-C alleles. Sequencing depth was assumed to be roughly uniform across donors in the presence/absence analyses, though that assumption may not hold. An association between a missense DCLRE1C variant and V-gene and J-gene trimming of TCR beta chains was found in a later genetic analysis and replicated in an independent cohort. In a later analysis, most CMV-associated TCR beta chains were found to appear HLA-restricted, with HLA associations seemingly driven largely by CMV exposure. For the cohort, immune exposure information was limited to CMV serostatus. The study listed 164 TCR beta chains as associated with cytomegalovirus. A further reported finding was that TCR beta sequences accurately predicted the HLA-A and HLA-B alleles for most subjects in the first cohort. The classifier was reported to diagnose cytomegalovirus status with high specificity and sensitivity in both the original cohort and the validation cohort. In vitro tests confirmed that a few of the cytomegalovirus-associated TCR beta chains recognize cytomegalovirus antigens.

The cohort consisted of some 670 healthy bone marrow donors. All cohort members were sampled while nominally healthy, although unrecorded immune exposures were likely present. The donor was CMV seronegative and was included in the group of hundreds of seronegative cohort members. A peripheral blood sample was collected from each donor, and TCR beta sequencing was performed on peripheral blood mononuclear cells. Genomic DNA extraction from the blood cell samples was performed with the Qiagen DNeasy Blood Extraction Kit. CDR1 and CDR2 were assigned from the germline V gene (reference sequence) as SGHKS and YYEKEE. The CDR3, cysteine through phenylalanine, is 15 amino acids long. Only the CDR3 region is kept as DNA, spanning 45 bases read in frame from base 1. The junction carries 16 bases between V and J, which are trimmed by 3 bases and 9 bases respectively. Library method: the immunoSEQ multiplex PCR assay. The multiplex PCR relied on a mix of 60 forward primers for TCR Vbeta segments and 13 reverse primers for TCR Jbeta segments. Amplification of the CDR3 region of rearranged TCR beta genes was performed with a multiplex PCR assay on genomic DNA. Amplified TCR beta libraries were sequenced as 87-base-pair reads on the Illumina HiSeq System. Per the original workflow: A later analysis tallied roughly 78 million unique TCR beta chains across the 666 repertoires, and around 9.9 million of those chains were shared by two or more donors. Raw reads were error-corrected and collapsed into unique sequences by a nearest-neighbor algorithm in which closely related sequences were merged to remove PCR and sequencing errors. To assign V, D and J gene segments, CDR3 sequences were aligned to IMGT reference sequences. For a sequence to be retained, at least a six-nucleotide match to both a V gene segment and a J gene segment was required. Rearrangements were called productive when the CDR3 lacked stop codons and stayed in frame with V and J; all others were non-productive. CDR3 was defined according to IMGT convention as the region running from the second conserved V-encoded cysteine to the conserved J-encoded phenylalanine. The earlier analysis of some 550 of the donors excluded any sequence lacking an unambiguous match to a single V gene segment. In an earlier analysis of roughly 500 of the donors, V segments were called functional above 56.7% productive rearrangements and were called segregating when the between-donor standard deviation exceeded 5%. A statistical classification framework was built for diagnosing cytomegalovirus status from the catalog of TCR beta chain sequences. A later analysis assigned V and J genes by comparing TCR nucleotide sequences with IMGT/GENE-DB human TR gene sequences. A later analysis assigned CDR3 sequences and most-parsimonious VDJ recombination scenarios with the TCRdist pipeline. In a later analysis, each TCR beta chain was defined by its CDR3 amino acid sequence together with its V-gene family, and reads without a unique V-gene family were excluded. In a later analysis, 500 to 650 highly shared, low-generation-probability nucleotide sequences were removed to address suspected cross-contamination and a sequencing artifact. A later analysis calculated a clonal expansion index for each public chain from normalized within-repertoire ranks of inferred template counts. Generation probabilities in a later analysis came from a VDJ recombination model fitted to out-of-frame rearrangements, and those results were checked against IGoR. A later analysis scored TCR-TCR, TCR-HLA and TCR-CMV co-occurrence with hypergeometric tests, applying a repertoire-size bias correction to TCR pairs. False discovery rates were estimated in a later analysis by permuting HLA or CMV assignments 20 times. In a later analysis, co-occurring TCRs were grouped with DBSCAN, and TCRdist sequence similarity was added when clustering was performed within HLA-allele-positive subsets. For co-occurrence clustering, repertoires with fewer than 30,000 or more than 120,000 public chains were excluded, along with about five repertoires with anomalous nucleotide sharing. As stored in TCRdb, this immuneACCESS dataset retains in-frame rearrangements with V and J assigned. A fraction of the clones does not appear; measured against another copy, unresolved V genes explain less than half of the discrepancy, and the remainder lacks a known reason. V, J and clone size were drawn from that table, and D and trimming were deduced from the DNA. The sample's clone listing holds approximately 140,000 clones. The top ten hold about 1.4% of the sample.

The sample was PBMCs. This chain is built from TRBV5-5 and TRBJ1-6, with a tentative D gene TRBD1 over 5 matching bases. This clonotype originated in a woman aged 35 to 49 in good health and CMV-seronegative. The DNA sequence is TGTGCCAGCAGCTCCGCGGGGGGGTCGGGTTCACCCCTCCACTTT. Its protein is CASSSAGGSGSPLHF. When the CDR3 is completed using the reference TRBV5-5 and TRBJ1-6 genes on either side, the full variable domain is DAGVTQSPTHLIKTRGQQVTLRCSPISGHKSVSWYQQVLGQGPQFIFQYYEKEERGRGNFPDRFSARQFPNYSSELNVNALLLGDSALYLCASSSAGGSGSPLHFGNGTRLTVT.